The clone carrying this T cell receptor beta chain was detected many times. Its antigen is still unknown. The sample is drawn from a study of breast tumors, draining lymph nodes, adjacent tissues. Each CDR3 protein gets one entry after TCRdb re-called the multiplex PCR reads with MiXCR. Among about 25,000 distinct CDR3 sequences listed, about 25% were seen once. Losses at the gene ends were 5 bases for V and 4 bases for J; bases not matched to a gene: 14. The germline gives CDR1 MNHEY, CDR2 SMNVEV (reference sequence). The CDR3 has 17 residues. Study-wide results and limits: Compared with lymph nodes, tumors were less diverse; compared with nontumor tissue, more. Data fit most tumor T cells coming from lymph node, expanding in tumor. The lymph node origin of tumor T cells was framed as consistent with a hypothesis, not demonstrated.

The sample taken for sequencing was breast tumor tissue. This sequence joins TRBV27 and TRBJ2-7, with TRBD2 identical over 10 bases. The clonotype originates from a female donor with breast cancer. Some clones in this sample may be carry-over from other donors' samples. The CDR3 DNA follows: TGTGCCAGCAGTCCCCTCTGGCTAGCGGGAGACCCGTACGAGCAGTACTTC. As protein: CASSPLWLAGDPYEQYF.